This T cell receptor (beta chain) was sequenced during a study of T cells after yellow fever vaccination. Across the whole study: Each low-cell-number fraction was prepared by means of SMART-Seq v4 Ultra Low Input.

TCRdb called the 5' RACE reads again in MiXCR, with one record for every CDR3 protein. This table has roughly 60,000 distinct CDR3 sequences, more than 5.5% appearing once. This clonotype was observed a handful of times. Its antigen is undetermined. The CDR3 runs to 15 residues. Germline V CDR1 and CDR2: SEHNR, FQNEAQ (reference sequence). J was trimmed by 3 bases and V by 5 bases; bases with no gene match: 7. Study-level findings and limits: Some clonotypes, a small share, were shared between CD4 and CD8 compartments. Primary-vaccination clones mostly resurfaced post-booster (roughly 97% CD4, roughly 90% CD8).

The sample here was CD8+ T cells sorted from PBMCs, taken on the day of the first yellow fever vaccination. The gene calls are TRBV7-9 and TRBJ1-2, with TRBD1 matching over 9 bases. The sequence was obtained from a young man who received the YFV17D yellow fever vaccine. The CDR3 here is CASSPETGGYYGYTF. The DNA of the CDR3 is TGTGCCAGCAGCCCTGAGACAGGGGGATACTATGGCTACACCTTC. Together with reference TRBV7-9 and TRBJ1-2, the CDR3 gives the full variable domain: DTGVSQNPRHKITKRGQNVTFRCDPISEHNRLYWYRQTLGQGPEFLTYFQNEAQLEKSRLLSDRFSAERPKGSFSTLEIQRTEQGDSAMYLCASSPETGGYYGYTFGSGTRLTVV.